These T cell receptor beta chains were read from a single sample in a study of PD-L1 blockade in urothelial cancer. Assay used: immunoSEQ multiplex PCR; TCRdb lists only in-frame clones, some missing. The profile covers 35,000 to 40,000 clones, with roughly 82% appearing a single time and about 4% taken by the ten largest. The input for sequencing was PBMCs, taken around atezolizumab (anti-PD-L1) treatment. The receptors derive from a man in his 70s with urothelial cancer. Each CDR3 is given with its conserved first and last residue.

cdr3_length: 15; v_call: TRBV5-4; j_call: TRBJ2-5; cdr3_aa: CASSLASATRETQYF
cdr3_length: 12; v_call: TRBV28; j_call: TRBJ2-3; cdr3_aa: CASNSGRDTQYF
cdr3_length: 12; v_call: TRBV7-9; j_call: TRBJ1-1; cdr3_aa: CASSSGEGEAFF
cdr3_length: 20; v_call: TRBV7-3; j_call: TRBJ2-1; cdr3_aa: CASSLTITEGSSMAYNEQFF
cdr3_length: 12; v_call: TRBV5-5; j_call: TRBJ2-7; cdr3_aa: CASSFGRAEQYF
cdr3_length: 15; v_call: TRBV6-5; j_call: TRBJ1-1; cdr3_aa: CASRGQGAGDTEAFF
cdr3_length: 14; v_call: TRBV7-8; j_call: TRBJ2-3; cdr3_aa: CASRAGASTDTQYF
cdr3_length: 18; v_call: TRBV7-9; j_call: TRBJ2-3; cdr3_aa: CASSTRTSGSILTDTQYF
cdr3_length: 16; v_call: TRBV14; j_call: TRBJ2-1; cdr3_aa: CASSPQPGLAYNEQFF
cdr3_length: 13; v_call: TRBV6-4; j_call: TRBJ1-1; cdr3_aa: CASRRQADTEAFF
cdr3_length: 16; v_call: TRBV5-1; j_call: TRBJ2-3; cdr3_aa: CASSLATGVVADTQYF
cdr3_length: 17; v_call: TRBV4-3; j_call: TRBJ1-2; cdr3_aa: CASSQGSQGEEYYGYTF
cdr3_length: 14; v_call: TRBV9; j_call: TRBJ1-5; cdr3_aa: CASSTTGSNQPQHF
cdr3_length: 17; v_call: TRBV21-1; j_call: TRBJ1-6; cdr3_aa: CASIGRYRGSYNSPLHF
cdr3_length: 14; v_call: TRBV6-1; j_call: TRBJ2-7; cdr3_aa: CASSGGTGRYEQYF
cdr3_length: 13; v_call: TRBV29-1; j_call: TRBJ2-1; cdr3_aa: CSGGQGTYNEQFF
cdr3_length: 13; v_call: TRBV18; j_call: TRBJ1-5; cdr3_aa: CASSQMANQPQHF
cdr3_length: 12; v_call: TRBV6-5; j_call: TRBJ2-3; cdr3_aa: CASSFRGAMQYF
cdr3_length: 15; v_call: TRBV4-1; j_call: TRBJ2-3; cdr3_aa: CASSQDRTGSDTQYF
cdr3_length: 16; v_call: TRBV11-3; j_call: TRBJ2-3; cdr3_aa: CASSLDGQGGADTQYF
cdr3_length: 16; v_call: TRBV6-5; j_call: TRBJ1-3; cdr3_aa: CASSYYGGYSGNTIYF
cdr3_length: 12; v_call: TRBV27; j_call: TRBJ2-1; cdr3_aa: CASSLSHGEQFF
cdr3_length: 15; v_call: TRBV10-2; j_call: TRBJ2-7; cdr3_aa: CASRPGTTSSYEQYF